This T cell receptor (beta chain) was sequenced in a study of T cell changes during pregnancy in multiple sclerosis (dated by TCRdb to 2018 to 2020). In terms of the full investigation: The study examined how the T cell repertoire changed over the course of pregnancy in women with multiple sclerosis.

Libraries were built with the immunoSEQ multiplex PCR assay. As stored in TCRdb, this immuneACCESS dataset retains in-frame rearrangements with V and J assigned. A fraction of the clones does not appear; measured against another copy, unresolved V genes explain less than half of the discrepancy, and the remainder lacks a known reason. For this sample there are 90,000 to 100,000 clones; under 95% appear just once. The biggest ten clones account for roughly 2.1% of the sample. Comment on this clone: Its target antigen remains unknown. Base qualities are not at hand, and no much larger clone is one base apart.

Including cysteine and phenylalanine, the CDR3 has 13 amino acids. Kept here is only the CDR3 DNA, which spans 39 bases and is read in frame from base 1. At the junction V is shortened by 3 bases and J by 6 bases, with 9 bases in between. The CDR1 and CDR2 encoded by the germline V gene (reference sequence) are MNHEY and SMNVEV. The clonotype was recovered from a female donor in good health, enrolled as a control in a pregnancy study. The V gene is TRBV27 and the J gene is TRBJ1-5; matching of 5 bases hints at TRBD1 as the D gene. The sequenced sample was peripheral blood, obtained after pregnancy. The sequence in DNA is TGTGCCAGCAGTTTTCAGGGTAGTCAGCCCCAGCATTTT. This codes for CASSFQGSQPQHF.